This TCR beta chain was obtained from a study of response to subunit inactivated influenza vaccine. TCRdb called the RT-PCR reads again in MiXCR, with one record for every CDR3 protein. Here the sample spans about 500,000 distinct CDR3 sequences, 15% to 20% being singletons. This clonotype has a count of ten or more. The target antigen is unknown. Study outcomes and limitations: A suggestion made by the authors is that each seasonal influenza vaccination recruits few new T cells.

Trimming pared 5 bases from V and 8 bases from J, leaving 12 bases between. The CDR3 has 13 amino acids. Germline-derived CDR1 and CDR2 are LGHDT and YNNKEL (reference sequence). The chain couples TRBV3-1 to TRBJ1-4; D not certain. The material was CD4+ T cells sorted from PBMCs, obtained less than 25 months after vaccination. This sequence originates from a man between 50 and 69 years old who received an inactivated influenza vaccine. The CDR3 nucleotides are TGTGCCAGCAGCTACGGACGGGCGGAAAAACTGTTTTTT. Protein: CASSYGRAEKLFF. Full variable domain (outside the CDR3, taken from reference TRBV3-1 and TRBJ1-4): DTAVSQTPKYLVTQMGNDKSIKCEQNLGHDTMYWYKQDSKKFLKIMFSYNNKELIINETVPNRFSPKSPDKAHLNLHINSLELGDSAVYFCASSYGRAEKLFFGSGTQLSVL.